A selection of T cell receptor beta chains follows, all from one sample in a study of prognosis after radiotherapy for stage I lung cancer. Each CDR3 protein gets one entry after TCRdb re-called the multiplex PCR reads with MiXCR. Altogether 15,000 to 20,000 distinct CDR3 sequences are present, over 25% being singletons, with the ten largest covering 25% to 40%. The sample in question was PBMCs, obtained before or after stereotactic body radiation therapy (not recorded which). Receptor source: a donor aged 50 or older with non-small cell lung cancer. Both conserved end residues are part of each CDR3. The D gene is left open where the match is weak. Only part of the rows carry a size: once, few, many, or a class if the clone is expanded.

v_call,j_call,clone_size,d_call,cdr3_nt,cdr3_aa
TRBV12-3/TRBV12-4,TRBJ1-2,few,TRBD1,TGTGCCTGCAGTCCGGGACAGGTCTATGGCTACGCCTTC,CACSPGQVYGYAF
TRBV9,TRBJ2-6,few,.,TGTGCCAGCAGCTCAGACCGTTCCCCTGGGGCCAACGCCCTGACTTTC,CASSSDRSPGANALTF
TRBV9,TRBJ2-2,.,.,TGTGCCAGCAGCGTATCCTCTCGTGGGACCGGGGAGCTGTTTTTT,CASSVSSRGTGELFF
TRBV6-2/TRBV6-3,TRBJ1-2,many,TRBD1,TGTGCCAGCAGTTACTTGGGACAGGGCTCTGGCTACACCTTC,CASSYLGQGSGYTF
TRBV28,TRBJ2-7,medium-sized,TRBD1,TGTGCCAGCAGTTTATCTACAGGGGGCTACGAGCAGTACTTC,CASSLSTGGYEQYF
TRBV20-1,TRBJ1-2,many,TRBD1,TGCAGTGCTGGATCAGAGGGGGCCTATGGCTACACCTTC,CSAGSEGAYGYTF
TRBV30,TRBJ1-3,many,.,TGTGCCTGGAGTGGTCAGGGACCAAGCTCTGGAAACACCATATATTTT,CAWSGQGPSSGNTIYF
TRBV5-4,TRBJ1-2,.,.,TGTGCCAGCACCCTTGACGTGACAGTTAGCTATGGCTACACCTTC,CASTLDVTVSYGYTF
TRBV11-1,TRBJ2-7,many,TRBD1,TGTGCCAGCAGCAATGCCGCCGGGACAGGGGGCTTCTACGAGCAGTACTTC,CASSNAAGTGGFYEQYF
TRBV19,TRBJ1-2,many,TRBD1,TGTGCCAGTAGAAAGGACAGGTATCGCTATGGCTACACCTTC,CASRKDRYRYGYTF
TRBV7-6,TRBJ2-2,many,TRBD1,TGTGCCAGCAGCTTAGCGCCACAGGGGGTCGCCGGGGAGCTGTTTTTT,CASSLAPQGVAGELFF
TRBV6-1,TRBJ2-1,.,.,TGTGCCAGCGGTCGGACAGCAGATGAGCAGTTCTTC,CASGRTADEQFF
TRBV4-2,TRBJ1-1,many,.,TGTGCCAGCAGCCAACTAGACGCTGAAGCTTTCTTT,CASSQLDAEAFF
TRBV7-2,TRBJ2-4,.,TRBD1,TGTGCCAGCAGCGAAAGGACAGGGGGCTCGGAAATAGCCAAAAACATTCAGTACTTC,CASSERTGGSEIAKNIQYF
TRBV6-1,TRBJ1-1,many,TRBD1,TGTGCCAGCACCCGGGACAGCTCATCTACTGAAGCTTTCTTT,CASTRDSSSTEAFF
TRBV12-3/TRBV12-4,TRBJ2-7,medium-sized,TRBD2,TGTGCCAGCAGCAGACTAGCGGGATCCTACGAGCAGTACTTC,CASSRLAGSYEQYF
TRBV11-3,TRBJ1-1,many,TRBD1,TGTGCCAGCAGCTTCCTGGGACAGGGCACTGAAGCTTTCTTT,CASSFLGQGTEAFF
TRBV6-5,TRBJ1-5,many,.,TGTGCCAGCAGTTACTCACTGAATAGCAATCAGCCCCAGCATTTT,CASSYSLNSNQPQHF
TRBV6-1,TRBJ2-1,.,.,TGTGCCAGCAGCCGTAGCCCCCCCTACAATGAGCAGTTCTTC,CASSRSPPYNEQFF
TRBV20-1,TRBJ2-2,.,.,TGCAGTGCTAGATGGCCTTTGAACACCGGGGAGCTGCTTTTT,CSARWPLNTGELLF
TRBV28,TRBJ2-1,many,TRBD2,TGTGCCAGCAGACGACTAGCGGGTTACTACAATGAGCAGTTCTTC,CASRRLAGYYNEQFF
TRBV7-9,TRBJ2-1,many,TRBD2,TGTGCCAGCAGCTTAGCGGGAGGGTACAATGAGCAGTTCTTC,CASSLAGGYNEQFF
TRBV20-1,TRBJ2-5,many,.,TGCAGTGCTAAACAAGAGACCCAGTACTTC,CSAKQETQYF
TRBV5-1,TRBJ2-7,.,.,TGCGCCAGCAGCTCAGAAACCTACGAGCAGTACTTC,CASSSETYEQYF
TRBV29-1,TRBJ2-3,.,TRBD2,TGCAGCGTCTGCCTCCTAGCGGAGCCCACAGATACGCAGTATTTT,CSVCLLAEPTDTQYF
TRBV5-6,TRBJ2-5,many,TRBD1,TGTGCCAGCAGCTTTCTTGGACAGGGAATGGGGACCCAGTACTTC,CASSFLGQGMGTQYF
TRBV5-5,TRBJ1-1,many,TRBD1,TGTGCCAGCAGGACGGACAGGGGGCGAGGTACTGAAGCTTTCTTT,CASRTDRGRGTEAFF
TRBV28,TRBJ1-4,few,.,TGTGGCAGTCCCTGGGGGGGAACTAATGAAAAACTGTTTTTT,CGSPWGGTNEKLFF
TRBV29-1,TRBJ2-5,many,TRBD2,TGCAGCGTCGCGACTAGCGGGAGAAAGGAGACCCAGTACTTC,CSVATSGRKETQYF
TRBV7-3,TRBJ1-2,many,.,TGTGCCAGCAGCTTATCAGGACAGACTCCATATGGCTACACCTTC,CASSLSGQTPYGYTF
TRBV28,TRBJ2-3,medium-sized,.,TGTGCCAGCAGTTTAAGAGGCACAGATACGCAGTATTTT,CASSLRGTDTQYF
TRBV20-1,TRBJ2-7,.,.,TGCAGTGCTCCTCATGAGGGGGGCTCCTACGATCAGTACTTC,CSAPHEGGSYDQYF
TRBV29-1,TRBJ1-5,many,TRBD1,TGCAGCGTTTCCGGGACAGACGGCAATCAGCCCCAGCATTTT,CSVSGTDGNQPQHF
TRBV20-1,TRBJ2-5,many,.,TGCAGTGCCCCCGGGGGCGGATTTTTCCAAGAGACCCAGTACTTC,CSAPGGGFFQETQYF
TRBV7-2,TRBJ2-1,.,.,TGTGCCAGCATCTTAGTTGGGTCAGTGAGGGCTCGGGGGCAGTTCTTC,CASILVGSVRARGQFF
TRBV5-6,TRBJ1-5,many,.,TGTGCCAGCAGCTCTACCAGCTTGCGTCAGCCCCAGCATTTT,CASSSTSLRQPQHF
TRBV5-4,TRBJ2-7,many,TRBD2,TGTGCCAGCAGCTTGCGACTAGCGAGCCACGAGCAGTACTTC,CASSLRLASHEQYF